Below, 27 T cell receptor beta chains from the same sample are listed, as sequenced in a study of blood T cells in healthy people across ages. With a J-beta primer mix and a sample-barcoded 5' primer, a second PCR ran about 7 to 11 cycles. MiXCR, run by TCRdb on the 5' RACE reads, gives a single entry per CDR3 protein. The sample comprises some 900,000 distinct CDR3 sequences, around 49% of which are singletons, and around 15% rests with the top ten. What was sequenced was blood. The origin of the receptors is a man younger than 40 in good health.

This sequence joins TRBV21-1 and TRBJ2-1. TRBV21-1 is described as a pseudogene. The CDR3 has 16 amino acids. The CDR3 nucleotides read TGTGCCAGCAGCAAACCGCCCATACGAAGGTGCAATGAGCAGTTCTTC. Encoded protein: CASSKPPIRRCNEQFF.

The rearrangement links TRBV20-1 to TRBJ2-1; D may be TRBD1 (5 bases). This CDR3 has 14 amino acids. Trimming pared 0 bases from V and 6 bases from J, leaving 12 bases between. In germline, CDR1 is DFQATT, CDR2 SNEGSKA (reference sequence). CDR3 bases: TGCAGTGCTAGAGATCACGGAAGGGGCAATGAGCAGTTCTTC. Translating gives CSARDHGRGNEQFF.

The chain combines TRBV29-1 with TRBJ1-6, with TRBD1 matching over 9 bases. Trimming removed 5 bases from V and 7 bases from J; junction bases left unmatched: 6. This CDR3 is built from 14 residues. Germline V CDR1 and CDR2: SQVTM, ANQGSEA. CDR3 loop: CSVQSGQGNSPLHF. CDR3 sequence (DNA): TGCAGCGTTCAATCGGGACAGGGAAATTCACCCCTCCACTTT.

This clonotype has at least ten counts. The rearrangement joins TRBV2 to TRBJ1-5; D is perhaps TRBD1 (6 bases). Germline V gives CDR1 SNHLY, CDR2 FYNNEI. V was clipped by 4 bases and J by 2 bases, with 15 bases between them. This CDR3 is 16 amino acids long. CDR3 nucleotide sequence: TGTGCCAGCAGTGCCAGCGGGGGGCGAGGCAATCAGCCCCAGCATTTT. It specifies CASSASGGRGNQPQHF.

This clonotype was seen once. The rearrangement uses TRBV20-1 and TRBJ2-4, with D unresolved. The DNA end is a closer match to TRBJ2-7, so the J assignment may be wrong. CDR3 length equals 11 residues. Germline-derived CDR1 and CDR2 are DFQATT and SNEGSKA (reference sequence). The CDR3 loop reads CSGSTWDEQYF. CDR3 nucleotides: TGCAGTGGGTCCACTTGGGACGAGCAGTACTTC.

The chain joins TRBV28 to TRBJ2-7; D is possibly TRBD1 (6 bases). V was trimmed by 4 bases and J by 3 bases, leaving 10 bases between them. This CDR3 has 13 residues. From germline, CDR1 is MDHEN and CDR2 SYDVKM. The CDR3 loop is CASSSGGGYEQYF. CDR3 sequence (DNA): TGTGCCAGCAGTTCTGGGGGCGGCTACGAGCAGTACTTC.

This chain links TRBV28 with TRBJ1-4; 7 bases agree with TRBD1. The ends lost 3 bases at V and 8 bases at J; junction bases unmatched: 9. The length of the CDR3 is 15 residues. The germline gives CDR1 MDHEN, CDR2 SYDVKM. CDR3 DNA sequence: TGTGCCAGCAGTTTGGGGGACAGTGTAGGCGAAAAACTGTTTTTT. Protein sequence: CASSLGDSVGEKLFF.

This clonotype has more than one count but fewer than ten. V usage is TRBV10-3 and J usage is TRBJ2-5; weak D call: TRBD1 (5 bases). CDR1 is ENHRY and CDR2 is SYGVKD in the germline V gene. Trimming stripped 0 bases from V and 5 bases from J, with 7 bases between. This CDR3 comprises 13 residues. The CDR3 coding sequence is TGTGCCATCAGTGAGTCAAAGGGGGAGACCCAGTACTTC. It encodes CAISESKGETQYF.

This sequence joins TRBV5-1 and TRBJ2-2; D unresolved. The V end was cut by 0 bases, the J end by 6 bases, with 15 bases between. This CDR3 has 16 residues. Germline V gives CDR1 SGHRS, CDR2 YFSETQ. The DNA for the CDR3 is TGCGCCAGCAGCTTGGATGGTTTCCTAACACCCGGGGAGCTGTTTTTT. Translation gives CASSLDGFLTPGELFF.

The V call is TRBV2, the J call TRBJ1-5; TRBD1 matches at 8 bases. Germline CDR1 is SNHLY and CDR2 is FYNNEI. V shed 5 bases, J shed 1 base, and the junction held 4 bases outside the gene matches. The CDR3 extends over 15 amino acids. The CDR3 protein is CASSRQGRSNQPQHF. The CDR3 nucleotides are TGTGCCAGCAGTCGACAGGGGAGGAGCAATCAGCCCCAGCATTTT.

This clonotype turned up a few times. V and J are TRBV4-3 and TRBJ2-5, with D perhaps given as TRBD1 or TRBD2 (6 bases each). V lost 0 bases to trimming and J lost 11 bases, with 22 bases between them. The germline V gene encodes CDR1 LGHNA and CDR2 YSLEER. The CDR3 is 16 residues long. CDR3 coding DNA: TGCGCCAGCAGCCAAGATCCCCTAGCTCAGAGGGGGGAGCAGTACTTC. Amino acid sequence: CASSQDPLAQRGEQYF.

The CDR3 loop reads CASSLDPVLNTEAFF. CDR3 in DNA: TGCGCCAGCAGCTTGGATCCAGTTCTGAACACTGAAGCTTTCTTT. The V gene is TRBV5-1, the J gene TRBJ1-1, with unresolved D. From germline, CDR1 is SGHRS and CDR2 YFSETQ. V gave up 0 bases and J gave up 0 bases, with 9 bases separating them. CDR3 length equals 15 residues.

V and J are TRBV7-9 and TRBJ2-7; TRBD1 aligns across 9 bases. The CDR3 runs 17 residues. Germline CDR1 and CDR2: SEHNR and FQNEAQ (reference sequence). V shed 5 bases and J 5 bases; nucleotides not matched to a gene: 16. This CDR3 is CASSTKTRGTGFDEQYF. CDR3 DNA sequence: TGTGCCAGCAGCACAAAAACCCGCGGGACAGGGTTTGACGAGCAGTACTTC.

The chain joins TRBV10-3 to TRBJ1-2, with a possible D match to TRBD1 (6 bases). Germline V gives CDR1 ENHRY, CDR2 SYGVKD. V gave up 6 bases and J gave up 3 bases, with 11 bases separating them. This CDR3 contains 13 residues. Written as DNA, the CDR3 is TGTGCCATCAGCCAGGGGTTGGACTATGGCTACACCTTC. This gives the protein CAISQGLDYGYTF.

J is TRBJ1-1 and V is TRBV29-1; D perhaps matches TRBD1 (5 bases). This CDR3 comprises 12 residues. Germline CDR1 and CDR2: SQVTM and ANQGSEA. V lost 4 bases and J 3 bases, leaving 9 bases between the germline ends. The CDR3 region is CSVGGIYTEAFF. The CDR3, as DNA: TGCAGCGTTGGGGGCATATACACTGAAGCTTTCTTT.

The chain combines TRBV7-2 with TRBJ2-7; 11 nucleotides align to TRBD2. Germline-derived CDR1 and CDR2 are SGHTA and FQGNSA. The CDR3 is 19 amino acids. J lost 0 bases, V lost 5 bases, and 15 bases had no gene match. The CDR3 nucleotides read TGTGCCAGCAGCAGCCATAGAGGTAGCGGGGGGGACAGCTCCTACGAGCAGTACTTC. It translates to CASSSHRGSGGDSSYEQYF.

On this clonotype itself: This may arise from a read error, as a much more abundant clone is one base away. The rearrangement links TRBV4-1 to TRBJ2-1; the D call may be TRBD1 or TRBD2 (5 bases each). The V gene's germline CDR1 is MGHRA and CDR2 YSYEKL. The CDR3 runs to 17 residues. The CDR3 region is CASGHQRVGVSYNEQFF. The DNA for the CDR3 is TGCGCCAGCGGCCACCAGAGGGTGGGGGTATCCTACAATGAGCAGTTCTTC.

CDR3 DNA: TGTGCCAGCAGGAACAGTCTGAACTATGGCTACACCTTC. It translates to CASRNSLNYGYTF. J is TRBJ1-2 and V is TRBV2; no firm D call. Germline V gene lookup returns CDR1 SNHLY and CDR2 FYNNEI. The CDR3 totals 13 residues. Between the trimmed V and J ends, which lost 6 bases and 2 bases, there was a span of 10 bases.

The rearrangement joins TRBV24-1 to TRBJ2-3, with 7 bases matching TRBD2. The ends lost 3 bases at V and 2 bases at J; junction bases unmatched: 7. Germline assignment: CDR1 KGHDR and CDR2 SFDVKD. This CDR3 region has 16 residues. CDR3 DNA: TGTGCCACCAGTGATCATAGGCGGGGGTACACAGATACGCAGTATTTT. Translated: CATSDHRRGYTDTQYF.

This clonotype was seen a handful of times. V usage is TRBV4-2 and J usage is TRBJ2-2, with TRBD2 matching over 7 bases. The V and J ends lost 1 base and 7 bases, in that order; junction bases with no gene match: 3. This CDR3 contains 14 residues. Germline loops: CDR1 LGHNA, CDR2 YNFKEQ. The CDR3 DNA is TGTGCCAGCAGCCAAGCGGGGGAGGGCGGGGAGCTGTTTTTT. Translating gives CASSQAGEGGELFF.

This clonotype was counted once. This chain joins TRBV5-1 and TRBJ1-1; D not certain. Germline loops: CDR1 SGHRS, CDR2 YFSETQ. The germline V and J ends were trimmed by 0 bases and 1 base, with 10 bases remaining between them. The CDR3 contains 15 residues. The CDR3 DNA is TGCGCCAGCAGCTTGGAATATACGGGGAACACTGAAGCTTTCTTT. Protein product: CASSLEYTGNTEAFF.

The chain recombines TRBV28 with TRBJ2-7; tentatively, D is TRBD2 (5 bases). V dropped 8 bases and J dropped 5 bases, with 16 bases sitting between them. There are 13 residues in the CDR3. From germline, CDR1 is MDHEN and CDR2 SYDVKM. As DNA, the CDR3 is TGTGCCAGCCGGGGTTTTCGTAGAAACGAGCAGTACTTC. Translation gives CASRGFRRNEQYF.

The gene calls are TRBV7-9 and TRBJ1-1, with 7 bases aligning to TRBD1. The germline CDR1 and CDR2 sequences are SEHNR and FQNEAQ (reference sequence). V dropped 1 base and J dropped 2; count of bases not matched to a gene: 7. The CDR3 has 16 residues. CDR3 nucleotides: TGTGCCAGCAGCTTAGGAGGACAGGCTAGAAACACTGAAGCTTTCTTT. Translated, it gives CASSLGGQARNTEAFF.

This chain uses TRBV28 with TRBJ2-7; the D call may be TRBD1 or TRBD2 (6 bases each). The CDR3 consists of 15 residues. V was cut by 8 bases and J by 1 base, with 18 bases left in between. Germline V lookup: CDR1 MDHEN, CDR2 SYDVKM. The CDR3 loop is CASGPGGTSSYEQYF. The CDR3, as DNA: TGTGCCAGCGGCCCTGGAGGGACATCATCCTACGAGCAGTACTTC.

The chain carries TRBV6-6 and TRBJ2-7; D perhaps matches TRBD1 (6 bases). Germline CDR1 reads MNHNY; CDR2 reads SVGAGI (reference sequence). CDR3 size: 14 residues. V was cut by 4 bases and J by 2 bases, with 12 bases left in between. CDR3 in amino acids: CASSSRGLPYEQYF. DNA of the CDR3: TGTGCCAGCAGTTCGAGGGGGTTACCCTACGAGCAGTACTTC.

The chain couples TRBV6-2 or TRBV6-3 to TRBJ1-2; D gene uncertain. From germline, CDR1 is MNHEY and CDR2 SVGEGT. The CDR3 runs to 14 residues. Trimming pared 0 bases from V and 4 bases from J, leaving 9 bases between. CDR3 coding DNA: TGTGCCAGCAGTTACTCCGCGGGAACCTATGGCTACACCTTC. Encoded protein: CASSYSAGTYGYTF.

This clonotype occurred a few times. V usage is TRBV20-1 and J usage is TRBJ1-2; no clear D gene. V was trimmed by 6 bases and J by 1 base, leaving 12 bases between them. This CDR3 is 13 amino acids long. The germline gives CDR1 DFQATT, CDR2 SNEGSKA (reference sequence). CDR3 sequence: CSALRGLNYGYTF. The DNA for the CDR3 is TGCAGTGCCCTTCGGGGTCTTAACTATGGCTACACCTTC.